Each of the 4 T cell receptor beta chains below was sequenced from the same sample in a study of blood T cell repertoires in COVID-19. The assay was immunoSEQ multiplex PCR, and TCRdb's table has in-frame clones only and misses some. The sample lists 200,000 to 250,000 clones; roughly nine tenths were seen once. The material sequenced was peripheral blood. These receptors all stem from a man aged 30 to 39 with acute or convalescent COVID-19.

The CDR3 loop is CASSPETGNTIYF. The CDR3 coding sequence is TGTGCCAGCTCACCTGAGACAGGCAACACCATATATTTT. The chain is built from TRBV18 and TRBJ1-3; D might be TRBD1 (6 bases). Per the germline V gene, CDR1 is KGHSH and CDR2 is LQKENI. The CDR3 runs to 13 residues. V gave up 3 bases and J gave up 7 bases, with 10 bases separating them.

The J gene is TRBJ1-2, the V gene TRBV4-1; 7 bases map to TRBD1. The V and J ends lost 4 bases and 4 bases, in that order; junction bases with no gene match: 3. The CDR3 spans 13 residues. The germline V gene has CDR1 MGHRA and CDR2 YSYEKL. The CDR3 is CASSRGQIYGYTF. The CDR3 nucleotides are TGCGCCAGCAGCCGGGGACAGATCTATGGCTACACCTTC.

The table lists this clone with a count of one. The chain couples TRBV2 to TRBJ2-7; 11 bases fit TRBD1. From germline, CDR1 is SNHLY and CDR2 FYNNEI. The CDR3 length is 13 residues. V trimming: 10 bases; J trimming: 4 bases; junction bases outside the gene matches: 6. CDR3 amino acids: CATDGTGGYEQYF. The CDR3 DNA sequence: TGTGCCACCGACGGGACAGGGGGGTACGAGCAGTACTTC.

This chain joins TRBV10-1 and TRBJ1-6, with 7 bases lining up with TRBD1. This CDR3 region has 13 residues. CDR1 is WNHNN, CDR2 SYGVQD, per germline (reference sequence). V was clipped by 2 bases and J by 8 bases; unmatched bases: 0. The CDR3 region has the DNA TGCGCCAGCAGTGAGCAGGGGGATTCACCCCTCCACTTT. Translation: CASSEQGDSPLHF.